These T cell receptor beta chains were read from a single sample in a study of post-analysis software for immune sequencing data. TCRdb fed the PCR reads into MiXCR, producing one record per CDR3 protein. The table records 450,000 to 650,000 distinct CDR3 sequences, around 44% of them present only once. Specimen: blood. These receptors were taken from a girl aged 5 to 17 with multiple sclerosis. CDR3s include the opening cysteine and the closing phenylalanine or tryptophan. A D gene is named only where the DNA matches it firmly. The size field is filled for only some rows; it gives once, few, many or a size class.

.	TRBJ1-6	.	TRBV20-1	TGCAGTGCTCCCGACAGATCGGTTCAATCACCCCTCCACTTT	CSAPDRSVQSPLHF
few	TRBJ2-3	.	TRBV12-3/TRBV12-4	TGTGCCAGCACAAGGGGAGTTGTAACAGATACGCAGTATTTT	CASTRGVVTDTQYF
few	TRBJ2-1	TRBD2	TRBV7-2	TGTGCCAGCAGTCGGACTAGCGGGCCACCTTTCTCCTACAATGAGCAGTTCTTC	CASSRTSGPPFSYNEQFF
.	TRBJ2-7	TRBD1	TRBV20-1	TGCAATGCTAGAGGCTGGGACAGCTCCTACGAGCAGTACTTC	CNARGWDSSYEQYF
.	TRBJ1-5	TRBD1	TRBV12-3/TRBV12-4	TGTGCCAGCAGTTTAAGTGGGGGGCAGGGGGGACAGCCCCAGCATTTT	CASSLSGGQGGQPQHF
.	TRBJ2-6	.	TRBV7-2	TGTGCCAGCAGCTCACTGAACTCTGGGGCCAACGTCCTGACTTTC	CASSSLNSGANVLTF
few	TRBJ2-3	.	TRBV2	TGTGCCAGCAGTGGGGGGGCCCGCACAGATACGCAGTATTTT	CASSGGARTDTQYF
once	TRBJ1-4	.	TRBV6-1	TGTGCCAGCAGCCTCAGGGTTTACGCTCGGTCCAATGAAAAACTGTTTTTT	CASSLRVYARSNEKLFF
.	TRBJ2-5	.	TRBV20-1	TGCAGTGCTACGCGGGGAGTGGGATACCAAGAGACCCAGTACTTC	CSATRGVGYQETQYF
.	TRBJ2-5	.	TRBV15	TGTGCCACTAAGCCGGGCCTAAAGGGAGAGACCCAGTACTTC	CATKPGLKGETQYF
few	TRBJ2-5	TRBD2	TRBV7-9	TGTGCCAGCAGCCCCTGGGAGGGCCCAGTATCCCAGTACTTC	CASSPWEGPVSQYF
.	TRBJ1-1	.	TRBV20-1	TGCAGTGCTAGAGGGCAAGAGGGCCGAACTGAAGCTTTCTTT	CSARGQEGRTEAFF
few	TRBJ1-2	.	TRBV7-2	TGTGCCAGCAGCCCCCCGGGGGGAGCATTGGATGGCTACACCTTC	CASSPPGGALDGYTF
.	TRBJ1-4	.	TRBV3-1	TGTGCCAGCAGCGCGGGGACTGCGAATGAAAAACTGTTTTTT	CASSAGTANEKLFF
.	TRBJ1-4	.	TRBV2	TGTGCCAGCAGTGACCGGGACGGGGAGGAAAAACTGTTTTTT	CASSDRDGEEKLFF
.	TRBJ2-3	.	TRBV6-5	TGTGCCAGCAGTTTCCTTCTCTCGGCTAGCGATAGCACAGATACGCAGTATTTT	CASSFLLSASDSTDTQYF
.	TRBJ2-1	.	TRBV12-3/TRBV12-4	TGTGCCAGCAGTGGACTGGCGGTAAGCTCCTACAATGAGCAGTTCTTC	CASSGLAVSSYNEQFF
few	TRBJ1-2	TRBD1	TRBV20-1	TGCAGTGCTAGACAACTTGGGACAGGGATCTATGGCTACACCTTC	CSARQLGTGIYGYTF